What follows are 7 T cell receptor beta chains derived from one specimen sequenced in a study of blood T cell repertoires in COVID-19. The assay was immunoSEQ multiplex PCR, and TCRdb's table has in-frame clones only and misses some. The table records over 150,000 clones, around nine tenths of them present only once. The sequenced sample consisted of peripheral blood. These receptors were collected from a man aged 45-60 years who had recovered from COVID-19.

The chain joins TRBV2 to TRBJ1-5, with 8 nucleotides matching TRBD1. The CDR3 has 17 residues. CDR1 is SNHLY and CDR2 is FYNNEI in the germline V gene. J was trimmed by 3 bases and V by 6 bases; bases with no gene match: 13. The CDR3 DNA follows: TGTGCCAGCAGCCCCATAGGAAGGACAGGGTACAATCAGCCCCAGCATTTT. This codes for CASSPIGRTGYNQPQHF.

CDR3 in DNA: TGTGCCAGCACCAGGACAGGGGGCCACGAGCAGTACTTC. Translated: CASTRTGGHEQYF. The chain carries TRBV2 and TRBJ2-7; 11 positions agree with TRBD1. The CDR3 is 13 residues long. V gave up 7 bases and J gave up 5 bases; unmatched junction bases: 4. Germline loops: CDR1 SNHLY, CDR2 FYNNEI.

The rearrangement uses TRBV29-1 and TRBJ2-1; TRBD1 matches 9 bases. Looked up from germline, CDR1 is SQVTM and CDR2 is ANQGSEA. The CDR3 has 14 amino acids. Unmatched junction bases numbered 4, after V lost 4 bases and J lost 3 bases. CDR3 protein: CSVVTGGVYNEQFF. As DNA, the CDR3 is TGCAGCGTTGTGACAGGGGGAGTCTACAATGAGCAGTTCTTC.

The chain recombines TRBV4-3 with TRBJ2-1; TRBD1 agrees at 10 bases. Germline lookup yields CDR1 LGHNA and CDR2 YSLEER. After removal of 4 bases from V and 7 bases from J, the junction contained 7 bases not matched to a gene. This CDR3 is 15 amino acids long. The CDR3: CASSPGTGVGNEQFF. CDR3 in DNA: TGCGCCAGCAGCCCAGGGACAGGGGTTGGAAATGAGCAGTTCTTC.

The V gene is TRBV5-1, the J gene TRBJ2-2; no clear D. Per germline, CDR1 SGHRS and CDR2 YFSETQ. V was cut by 3 bases and J by 2 bases, with 8 bases left in between. The CDR3 covers 14 residues. As DNA, the CDR3 is TGCGCCAGCAGCTCCGACTTAAACACCGGGGAGCTGTTTTTT. This encodes CASSSDLNTGELFF.

The CDR3 DNA sequence: TGTGCCATCAGTGAGCGGGGGTTATCCTACAATGAGCAGTTCTTC. This translates into CAISERGLSYNEQFF. The chain employs TRBV10-3 and TRBJ2-1, with D possibly being TRBD2 (6 bases). Germline assignment: CDR1 ENHRY and CDR2 SYGVKD. V was pared by 2 bases and J by 1 base, with 9 bases between. This CDR3 has 15 residues.

Written as DNA, the CDR3 is TGTGCCACCAGCCCCGGGACAGGGTACGAGCAGTACTTC. This codes for CATSPGTGYEQYF. This sequence joins TRBV24-1 and TRBJ2-7; TRBD1 agrees at 9 bases. Unmatched junction bases numbered 4, after V lost 7 bases and J lost 4 bases. This CDR3 spans 13 amino acids. CDR1 and CDR2 from the germline V gene are KGHDR and SFDVKD.